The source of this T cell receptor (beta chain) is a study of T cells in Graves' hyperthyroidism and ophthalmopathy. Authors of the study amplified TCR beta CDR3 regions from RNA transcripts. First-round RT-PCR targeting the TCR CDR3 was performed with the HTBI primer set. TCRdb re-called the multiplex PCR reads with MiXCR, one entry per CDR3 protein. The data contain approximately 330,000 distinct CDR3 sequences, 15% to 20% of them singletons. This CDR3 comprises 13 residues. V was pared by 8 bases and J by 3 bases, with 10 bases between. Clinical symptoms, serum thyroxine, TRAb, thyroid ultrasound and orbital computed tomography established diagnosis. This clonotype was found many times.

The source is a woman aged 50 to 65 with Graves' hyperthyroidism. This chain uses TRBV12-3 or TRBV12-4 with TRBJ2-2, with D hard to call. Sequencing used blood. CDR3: CASYPLDTGELFF. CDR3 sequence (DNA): TGTGCCAGCTACCCGTTGGACACCGGGGAGCTGTTTTTT.